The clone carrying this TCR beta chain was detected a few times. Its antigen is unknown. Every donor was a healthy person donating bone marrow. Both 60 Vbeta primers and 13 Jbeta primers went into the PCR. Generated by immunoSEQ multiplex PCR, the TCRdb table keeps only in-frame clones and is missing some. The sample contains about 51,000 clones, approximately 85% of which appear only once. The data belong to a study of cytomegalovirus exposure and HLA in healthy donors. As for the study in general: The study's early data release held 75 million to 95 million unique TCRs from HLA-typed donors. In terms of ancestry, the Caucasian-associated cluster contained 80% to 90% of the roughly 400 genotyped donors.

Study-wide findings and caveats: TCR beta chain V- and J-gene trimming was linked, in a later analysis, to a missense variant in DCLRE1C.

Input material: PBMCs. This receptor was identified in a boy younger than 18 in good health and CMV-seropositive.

The CDR3 region is CARGQGRGYTF. In nucleotides, the CDR3 is TGTGCCAGAGGACAGGGTCGAGGCTACACCTTC. V is TRBV13 and J is TRBJ1-2, with 8 bases matching TRBD1. This CDR3 is 11 amino acids long. The trim removed 9 bases at V and 8 bases at J, leaving 5 bases unmatched. Germline assignment: CDR1 PRHDT and CDR2 FYEKMQ (reference sequence).